This T cell receptor beta chain was identified in a study of fetal regulatory T cell absence and autoimmunity. General study findings and limits: Some top pancreas TCR clones were over 85-fold enriched versus cord blood.

As concerns this clone: No antigen is known for it.

TCRdb's copy holds only in-frame clones and misses some; the assay was immunoSEQ multiplex PCR. The sample lists more than 85,000 clones, about three quarters occurring once. The CDR3 sequence is 11 residues long. Germline CDR1 is SGHTA and CDR2 is FQGNSA. Trimming pared 1 base from V and 7 bases from J, leaving 4 bases between. This TCR was recovered from a male donor with IPEX syndrome. The sample consisted of pancreas tissue. The rearrangement joins TRBV7-2 to TRBJ1-2; the D is unclear. CDR3 nucleotides: TGTGCCAGCAGCTTAGGGTTTGGCTACACCTTC. Its translation is CASSLGFGYTF. The complete variable domain, with remaining parts taken from reference TRBV7-2 and TRBJ1-2, reads GAGVSQSPSNKVTEKGKDVELRCDPISGHTALYWYRQSLGQGLEFLIYFQGNSAPDKSGLPSDRFSAERTGGSVSTLTIQRTQQEDSAVYLCASSLGFGYTFGSGTRLTVV.